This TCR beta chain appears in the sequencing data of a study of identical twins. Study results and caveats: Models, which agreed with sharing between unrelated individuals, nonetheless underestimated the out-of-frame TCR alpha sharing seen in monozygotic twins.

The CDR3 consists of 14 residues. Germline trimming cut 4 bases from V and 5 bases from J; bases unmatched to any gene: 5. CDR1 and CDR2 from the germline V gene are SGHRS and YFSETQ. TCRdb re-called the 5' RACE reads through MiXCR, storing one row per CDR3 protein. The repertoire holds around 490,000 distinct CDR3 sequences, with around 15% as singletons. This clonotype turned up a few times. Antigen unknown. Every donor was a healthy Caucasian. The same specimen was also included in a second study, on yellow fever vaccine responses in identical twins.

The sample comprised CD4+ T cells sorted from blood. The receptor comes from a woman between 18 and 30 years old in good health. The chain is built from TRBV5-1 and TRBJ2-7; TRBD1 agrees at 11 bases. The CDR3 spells CASSVGQGANEQYV. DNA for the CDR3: TGCGCCAGCAGCGTCGGACAGGGGGCGAACGAGCAGTACGTC.